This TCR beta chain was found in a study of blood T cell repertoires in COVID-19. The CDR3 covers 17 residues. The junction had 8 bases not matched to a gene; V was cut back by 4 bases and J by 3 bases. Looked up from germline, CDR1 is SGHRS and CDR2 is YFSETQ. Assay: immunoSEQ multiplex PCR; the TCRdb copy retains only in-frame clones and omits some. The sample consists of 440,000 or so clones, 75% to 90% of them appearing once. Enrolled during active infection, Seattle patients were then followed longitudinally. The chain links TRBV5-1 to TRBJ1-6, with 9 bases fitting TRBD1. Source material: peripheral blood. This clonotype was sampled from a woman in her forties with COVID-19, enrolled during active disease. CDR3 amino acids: CASSLRDRDFYNSPLHF. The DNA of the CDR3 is TGCGCCAGCAGCCTCCGGGACAGGGATTTCTATAATTCACCCCTCCACTTT.